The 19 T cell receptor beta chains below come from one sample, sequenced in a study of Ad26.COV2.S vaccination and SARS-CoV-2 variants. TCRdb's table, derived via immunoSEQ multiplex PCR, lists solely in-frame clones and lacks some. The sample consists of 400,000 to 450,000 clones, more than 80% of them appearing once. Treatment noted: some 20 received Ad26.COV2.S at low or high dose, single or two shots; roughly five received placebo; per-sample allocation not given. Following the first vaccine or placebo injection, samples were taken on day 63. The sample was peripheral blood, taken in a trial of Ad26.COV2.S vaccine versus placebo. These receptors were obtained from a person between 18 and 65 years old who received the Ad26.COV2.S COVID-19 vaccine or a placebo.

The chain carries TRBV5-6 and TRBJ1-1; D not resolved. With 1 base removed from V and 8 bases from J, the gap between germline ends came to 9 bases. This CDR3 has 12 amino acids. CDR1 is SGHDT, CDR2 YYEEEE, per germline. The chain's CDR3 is CASSLPSLEAFF. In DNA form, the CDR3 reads TGTGCCAGCAGCTTGCCGTCACTCGAAGCTTTCTTT.

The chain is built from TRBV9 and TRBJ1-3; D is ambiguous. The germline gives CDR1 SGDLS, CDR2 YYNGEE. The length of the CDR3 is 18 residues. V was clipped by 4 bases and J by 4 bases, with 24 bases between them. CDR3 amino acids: CASSLRGDLLTGGNTIYF. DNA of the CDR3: TGTGCCAGCAGCCTGCGCGGAGACCTACTTACGGGCGGAAACACCATATATTTT.

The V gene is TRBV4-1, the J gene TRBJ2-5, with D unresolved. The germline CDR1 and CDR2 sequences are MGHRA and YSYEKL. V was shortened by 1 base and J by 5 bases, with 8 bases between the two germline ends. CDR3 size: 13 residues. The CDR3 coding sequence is TGCGCCAGCAGCCAAGCCATCGGGGAGACCCAGTACTTC. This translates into CASSQAIGETQYF.

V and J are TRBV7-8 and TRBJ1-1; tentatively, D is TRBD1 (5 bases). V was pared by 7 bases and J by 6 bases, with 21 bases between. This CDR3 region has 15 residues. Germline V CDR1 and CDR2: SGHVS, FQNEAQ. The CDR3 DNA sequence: TGTGCCAGCACCCTTAGTCCGGGGGTTGGCCCTGAAGCTTTCTTT. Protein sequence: CASTLSPGVGPEAFF.

The CDR3 nucleotides are TGTGCCAGCAGCGTTACAGGGAATTCACCCCTCCACTTT. Translated, it gives CASSVTGNSPLHF. J is TRBJ1-6 and V is TRBV9; D perhaps matches TRBD1 (6 bases). The germline V gene encodes CDR1 SGDLS and CDR2 YYNGEE. The CDR3 is 13 residues long. Trimming took off 2 bases at V and 7 bases at J, with 7 bases between the two ends.

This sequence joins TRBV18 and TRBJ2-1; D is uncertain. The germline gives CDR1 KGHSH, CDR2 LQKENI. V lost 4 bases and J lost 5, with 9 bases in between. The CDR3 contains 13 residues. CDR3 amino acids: CASSRFRDNEQFF. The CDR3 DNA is TGTGCCAGCTCACGTTTCCGGGACAATGAGCAGTTCTTC.

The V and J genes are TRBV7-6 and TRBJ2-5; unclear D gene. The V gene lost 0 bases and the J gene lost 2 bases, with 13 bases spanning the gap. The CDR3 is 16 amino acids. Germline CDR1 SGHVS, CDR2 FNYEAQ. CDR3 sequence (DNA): TGTGCCAGCAGCTTAGCGATAACAGTCCTACAAGAGACCCAGTACTTC. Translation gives CASSLAITVLQETQYF.

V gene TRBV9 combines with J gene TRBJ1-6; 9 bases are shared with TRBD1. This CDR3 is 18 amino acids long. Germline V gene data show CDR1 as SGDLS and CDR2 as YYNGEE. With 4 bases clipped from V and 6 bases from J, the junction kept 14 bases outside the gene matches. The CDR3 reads CASSPWVTGGASNSPLHF. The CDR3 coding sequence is TGTGCCAGCAGCCCGTGGGTCACAGGGGGCGCTTCTAATTCACCCCTCCACTTT. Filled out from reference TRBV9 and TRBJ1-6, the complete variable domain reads DSGVTQTPKHLITATGQRVTLRCSPRSGDLSVYWYQQSLDQGLQFLIQYYNGEERAKGNILERFSAQQFPDLHSELNLSSLELGDSALYFCASSPWVTGGASNSPLHFGNGTRLTVT.

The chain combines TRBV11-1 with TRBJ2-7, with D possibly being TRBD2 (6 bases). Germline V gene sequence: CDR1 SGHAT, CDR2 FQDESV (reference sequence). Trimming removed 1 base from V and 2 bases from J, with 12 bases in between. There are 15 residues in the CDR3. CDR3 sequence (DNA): TGTGCCAGCAGCTTAGGTTTGCGGGGCCCCTACGAGCAGTACTTC. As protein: CASSLGLRGPYEQYF.

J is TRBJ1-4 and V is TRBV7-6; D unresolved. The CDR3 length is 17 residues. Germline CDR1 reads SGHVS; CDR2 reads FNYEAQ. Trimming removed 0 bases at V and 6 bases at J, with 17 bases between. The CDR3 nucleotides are TGTGCCAGCAGCTTAGCCACTGGAAGGCAGTCGGATGAAAAACTGTTTTTT. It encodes CASSLATGRQSDEKLFF.

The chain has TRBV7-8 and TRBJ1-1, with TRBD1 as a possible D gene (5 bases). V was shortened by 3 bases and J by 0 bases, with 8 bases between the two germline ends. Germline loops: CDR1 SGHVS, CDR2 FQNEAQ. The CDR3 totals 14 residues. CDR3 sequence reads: CASSLGVVNTEAFF. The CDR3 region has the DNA TGTGCCAGCAGCTTGGGGGTCGTGAACACTGAAGCTTTCTTT.

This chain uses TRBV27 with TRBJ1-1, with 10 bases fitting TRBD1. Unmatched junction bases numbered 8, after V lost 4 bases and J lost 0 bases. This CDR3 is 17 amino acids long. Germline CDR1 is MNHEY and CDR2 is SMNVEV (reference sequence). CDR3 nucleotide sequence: TGTGCCAGCAGTTCCAGGACAGGGGGTATCTTGAACACTGAAGCTTTCTTT. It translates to CASSSRTGGILNTEAFF.

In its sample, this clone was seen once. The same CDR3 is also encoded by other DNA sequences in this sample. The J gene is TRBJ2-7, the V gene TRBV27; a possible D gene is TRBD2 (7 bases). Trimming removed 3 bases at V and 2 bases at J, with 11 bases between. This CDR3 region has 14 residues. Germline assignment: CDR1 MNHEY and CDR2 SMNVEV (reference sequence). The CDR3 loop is CASSFAGAPYEQYF. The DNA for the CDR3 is TGTGCCAGCAGTTTTGCGGGGGCCCCCTACGAGCAGTACTTC.

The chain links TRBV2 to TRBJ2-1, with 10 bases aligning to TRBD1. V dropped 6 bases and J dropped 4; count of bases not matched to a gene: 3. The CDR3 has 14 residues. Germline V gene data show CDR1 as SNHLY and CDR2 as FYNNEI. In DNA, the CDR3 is TGTGCCAGCAGGCGACAGGGGGCTTACAATGAGCAGTTCTTC. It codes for CASRRQGAYNEQFF.

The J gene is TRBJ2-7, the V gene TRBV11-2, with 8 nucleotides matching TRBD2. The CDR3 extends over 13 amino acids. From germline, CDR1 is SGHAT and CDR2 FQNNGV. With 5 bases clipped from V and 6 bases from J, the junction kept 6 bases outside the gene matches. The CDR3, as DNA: TGTGCCAGCAGCCCCCGGGGGGGGCGCGAGCAGTACTTC. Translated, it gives CASSPRGGREQYF. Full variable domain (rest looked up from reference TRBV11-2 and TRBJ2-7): EAGVAQSPRYKIIEKRQSVAFWCNPISGHATLYWYQQILGQGPKLLIQFQNNGVVDDSQLPKDRFSAERLKGVDSTLKIQPAKLEDSAVYLCASSPRGGREQYFGPGTRLTVT.

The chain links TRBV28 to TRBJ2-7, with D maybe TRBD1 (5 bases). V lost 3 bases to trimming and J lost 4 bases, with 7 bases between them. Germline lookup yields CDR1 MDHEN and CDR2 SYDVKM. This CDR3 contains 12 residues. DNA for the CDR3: TGTGCCAGCAGTTTGACAGTTTACGAGCAGTACTTC. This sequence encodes CASSLTVYEQYF.

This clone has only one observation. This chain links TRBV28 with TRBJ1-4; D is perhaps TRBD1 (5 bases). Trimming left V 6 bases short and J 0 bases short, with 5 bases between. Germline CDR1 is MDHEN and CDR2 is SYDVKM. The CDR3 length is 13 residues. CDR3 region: CASRGPTNEKLFF. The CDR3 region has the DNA TGTGCCAGCAGGGGGCCAACTAATGAAAAACTGTTTTTT.

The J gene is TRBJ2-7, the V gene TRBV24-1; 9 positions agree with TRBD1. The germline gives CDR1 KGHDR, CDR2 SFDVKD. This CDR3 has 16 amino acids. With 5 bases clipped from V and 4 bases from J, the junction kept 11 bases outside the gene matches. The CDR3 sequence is CATSVLSGTGNYEQYF. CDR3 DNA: TGTGCCACCAGTGTTCTATCCGGGACAGGGAATTACGAGCAGTACTTC.

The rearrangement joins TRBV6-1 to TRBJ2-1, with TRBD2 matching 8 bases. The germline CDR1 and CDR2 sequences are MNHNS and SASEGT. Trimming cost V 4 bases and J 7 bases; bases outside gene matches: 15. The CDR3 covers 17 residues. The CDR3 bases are TGTGCCAGCAGTGCGTGGACCGGGACTAGTGGCCTTAATGAGCAGTTCTTC. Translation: CASSAWTGTSGLNEQFF.